The source of this T cell receptor beta chain is a study of cytomegalovirus exposure and HLA in healthy donors. PCR amplification relied on 60 Vbeta primers (plus 13 Jbeta primers). Profiled with immunoSEQ multiplex PCR; TCRdb holds only in-frame clones, not every one. This table holds 95,000 to 150,000 clones, 75% to 90% found once. In this sample, this clone turned up a few times. Its target is unknown. Study findings and constraints: Most subjects had HLA-A and HLA-B alleles reportedly predicted accurately by TCR beta sequences. Using the classifier, cytomegalovirus status was reportedly diagnosed with high specificity and sensitivity. A few CMV-associated chains were confirmed in vitro to be specific for CMV antigens.

V lost 2 bases and J 8 bases, leaving 7 bases between the germline ends. This CDR3 comprises 13 residues. The germline gives CDR1 MNHNS, CDR2 SASEGT. The clonotype comes from a female donor in good health and CMV-seropositive. The rearrangement uses TRBV6-1 and TRBJ1-6; no clear D. Sequenced material: PBMCs. In DNA, the CDR3 is TGTGCCAGCAGTGAATACGGGGATTCACCCCTCCACTTT. Its protein is CASSEYGDSPLHF.